A selection of T cell receptor beta chains follows, all from one sample in a study of T cells after yellow fever vaccination. TCRdb reprocessed the 5' RACE reads with MiXCR, giving one entry per CDR3 protein. Of about 230,000 distinct CDR3 sequences in the sample, approximately 6.7% were seen once. Sample: CD4+ T cells sorted from PBMCs, taken on the day of the yellow fever booster vaccination. The source is a man between 25 and 39 years old who received the YFV17D yellow fever vaccine. Each CDR3 is given with its conserved first and last residue. The D gene is left open where the match is weak. Clone size is shown for a subset of rows, as once, few, many or a class of expanded clone.

CDR3: CASSLSGLAQEAYEQYF
DNA: TGCGCCAGCAGCTTGTCGGGACTAGCGCAAGAAGCCTACGAGCAGTACTTC
V: TRBV5-1
D: TRBD2
J: TRBJ2-7
size: many

CDR3: CASSSRGGMQPQHF
DNA: TGTGCCAGCAGCTCCAGGGGTGGGATGCAGCCCCAGCATTTT
V: TRBV11-2
D: NA
J: TRBJ1-5
size: NA

CDR3: CSGADRGRTDTQYF
DNA: TGCAGCGGGGCGGACAGGGGGCGCACAGATACGCAGTATTTT
V: TRBV29-1
D: TRBD1
J: TRBJ2-3
size: many

CDR3: CASSLDPREKLFF
DNA: TGTGCCAGCAGCTTAGATCCGAGGGAAAAACTGTTTTTT
V: TRBV11-2
D: NA
J: TRBJ1-4
size: NA

CDR3: CSVVELRADYEQYF
DNA: TGCAGCGTCGTGGAGTTGCGGGCCGACTACGAGCAGTACTTC
V: TRBV29-1
D: NA
J: TRBJ2-7
size: many

CDR3: CASSLPLAGGLNNEQFF
DNA: TGTGCCAGCAGCTTGCCTCTAGCGGGAGGCCTGAACAATGAGCAGTTCTTC
V: TRBV5-4
D: TRBD2
J: TRBJ2-1
size: NA

CDR3: CASSSSLGGQSSYNEQFF
DNA: TGTGCCAGCAGTTCCTCTCTGGGCGGTCAGAGCTCCTACAATGAGCAGTTCTTC
V: TRBV12-3/TRBV12-4
D: NA
J: TRBJ2-1
size: few

CDR3: CASSLGVAGGQYF
DNA: TGTGCCAGCAGTTTAGGAGTAGCGGGAGGGCAGTACTTC
V: TRBV27
D: TRBD2
J: TRBJ2-4
size: many

CDR3: CATPLRWRRNQPQHF
DNA: TGTGCCACCCCGTTGAGGTGGAGACGCAATCAGCCCCAGCATTTT
V: TRBV10-3
D: NA
J: TRBJ1-5
size: many

CDR3: CASSSQFGSPLHF
DNA: TGTGCCAGCAGTTCCCAGTTCGGTTCACCCCTCCACTTT
V: TRBV2
D: NA
J: TRBJ1-6
size: NA

CDR3: CASSLAGGPVETQYF
DNA: TGTGCTAGCAGCTTAGCGGGAGGACCTGTCGAGACCCAGTACTTC
V: TRBV7-7
D: TRBD2
J: TRBJ2-5
size: many

CDR3: CSVEERQGGEQYF
DNA: TGCAGCGTTGAAGAGCGGCAGGGCGGCGAGCAGTACTTC
V: TRBV29-1
D: NA
J: TRBJ2-7
size: NA

CDR3: CASSNSGRTYNEQFF
DNA: TGTGCCAGTTCAAATTCCGGTAGGACCTACAATGAGCAGTTCTTC
V: TRBV19
D: NA
J: TRBJ2-1
size: NA

CDR3: CASSRTGPNSEETQYF
DNA: TGTGCCAGCAGCCGAACCGGACCAAACTCCGAAGAGACCCAGTACTTC
V: TRBV4-2
D: NA
J: TRBJ2-5
size: few

CDR3: CASSLTAMNTEAFF
DNA: TGCGCCAGCAGCCTGACAGCTATGAACACTGAAGCTTTCTTT
V: TRBV5-1
D: NA
J: TRBJ1-1
size: NA

CDR3: CSARALAGARHEQFF
DNA: TGCAGTGCTAGAGCCTTAGCGGGGGCGCGGCATGAGCAGTTCTTC
V: TRBV20-1
D: TRBD2
J: TRBJ2-1
size: NA

CDR3: CASSETSLTGGEQYF
DNA: TGTGCCAGCAGTGAAACTTCCCTTACAGGGGGCGAGCAGTACTTC
V: TRBV2
D: TRBD1
J: TRBJ2-7
size: NA

CDR3: CASSLQGGDEQYF
DNA: TGTGCCAGCAGTTTACAAGGGGGGGACGAGCAGTACTTC
V: TRBV28
D: NA
J: TRBJ2-7
size: many

CDR3: CAIRVTGDTGELFF
DNA: TGTGCCATCAGGGTCACAGGGGACACCGGGGAGCTGTTTTTT
V: TRBV10-3
D: TRBD1
J: TRBJ2-2
size: many

CDR3: CASVPGPF
DNA: TGTGCCAGCGTCCCGGGGCCATTC
V: TRBV7-9
D: NA
J: TRBJ2-1
size: many

CDR3: CASRPSGPYNEQFF
DNA: TGCGCCAGCAGGCCTAGCGGCCCCTACAATGAGCAGTTCTTC
V: TRBV5-1
D: TRBD2
J: TRBJ2-1
size: many

CDR3: CASSPTKEETQYF
DNA: TGTGCCAGCTCACCAACAAAAGAAGAGACCCAGTACTTC
V: TRBV18
D: NA
J: TRBJ2-5
size: many

CDR3: CASSILGLAGSNEQFF
DNA: TGTGCCAGCAGCATTCTGGGACTAGCGGGATCGAATGAGCAGTTCTTC
V: TRBV7-2
D: TRBD2
J: TRBJ2-1
size: NA

CDR3: CASSLPPGQGTRYNEQFF
DNA: TGTGCCAGCAGCTTACCTCCGGGACAGGGGACGAGATACAATGAGCAGTTCTTC
V: TRBV7-9
D: TRBD1
J: TRBJ2-1
size: NA

CDR3: CTSCPQVGAGVRNGELFF
DNA: TGTACCAGCTGTCCCCAAGTCGGAGCGGGAGTGAGGAACGGGGAGCTGTTTTTT
V: TRBV2
D: TRBD2
J: TRBJ2-2
size: NA

CDR3: CSARAGGQRNTEAFF
DNA: TGCAGTGCTAGAGCGGGGGGCCAACGAAACACTGAAGCTTTCTTT
V: TRBV20-1
D: NA
J: TRBJ1-1
size: few

CDR3: CASSEQGQISNQPQHF
DNA: TGTGCCAGCAGTGAACAGGGACAGATTAGCAATCAGCCCCAGCATTTT
V: TRBV6-1
D: TRBD1
J: TRBJ1-5
size: NA

CDR3: CASLRLARLAQGNEQFF
DNA: TGTGCCAGCCTAAGGTTGGCCCGACTAGCCCAGGGAAATGAGCAGTTCTTC
V: TRBV6-5
D: TRBD2
J: TRBJ2-1
size: many

CDR3: CASRDRLQGEQYF
DNA: TGTGCCAGCAGAGACCGACTCCAAGGGGAGCAGTACTTC
V: TRBV6-2/TRBV6-3
D: NA
J: TRBJ2-7
size: many

CDR3: CAISIEDRGKNTGELFF
DNA: TGCGCCATCTCAATAGAGGACCGGGGCAAGAACACCGGGGAGCTGTTTTTT
V: TRBV23-1
D: NA
J: TRBJ2-2
size: NA

CDR3: CSASKGASVKNIQYF
DNA: TGCAGTGCTTCTAAGGGGGCTTCGGTCAAAAACATTCAGTACTTC
V: TRBV20-1
D: TRBD1
J: TRBJ2-4
size: few

CDR3: CSVSRGTEAFF
DNA: TGCAGTGTGTCTCGGGGCACTGAAGCTTTCTTT
V: TRBV20-1
D: NA
J: TRBJ1-1
size: NA

CDR3: CASSGEHRGITFF
DNA: TGTGCCAGCAGTGGGGAACACAGGGGGATAACTTTCTTT
V: TRBV25-1
D: TRBD1
J: TRBJ1-1
size: NA

CDR3: CASSAQISTDTQYF
DNA: TGCGCCAGCAGTGCCCAGATAAGCACAGATACGCAGTATTTT
V: TRBV10-1
D: NA
J: TRBJ2-3
size: few

CDR3: CSAMKNTEAFF
DNA: TGCAGCGCTATGAAGAACACTGAAGCTTTCTTT
V: TRBV29-1
D: NA
J: TRBJ1-1
size: NA

CDR3: CASLVDGTDTQYF
DNA: TGTGCCAGCTTAGTAGATGGCACAGATACGCAGTATTTT
V: TRBV2
D: NA
J: TRBJ2-3
size: few

CDR3: CASSDTGGEGSGNTIYF
DNA: TGTGCCAGCAGCGACACAGGGGGCGAAGGGTCTGGAAACACCATATATTTT
V: TRBV7-9
D: TRBD1
J: TRBJ1-3
size: NA

CDR3: CASSYASGQSLKVLTF
DNA: TGCGCCAGCAGCTACGCATCGGGACAGAGTCTTAAAGTCCTGACTTTC
V: TRBV5-1
D: TRBD1
J: TRBJ2-6
size: NA

CDR3: CSVKQGGGTEAFF
DNA: TGCAGTGTAAAGCAGGGGGGTGGCACTGAAGCTTTCTTT
V: TRBV20-1
D: TRBD1
J: TRBJ1-1
size: NA

CDR3: CASSQRGRDVKNTEAFF
DNA: TGCGCCAGCAGCCAAAGGGGACGAGATGTTAAGAACACTGAAGCTTTCTTT
V: TRBV4-3
D: NA
J: TRBJ1-1
size: many

CDR3: CASSGGRRPYNEQFF
DNA: TGTGCCAGCAGCGGGGGGAGACGTCCCTACAATGAGCAGTTCTTC
V: TRBV7-8
D: NA
J: TRBJ2-1
size: NA

CDR3: CASSFGAGGNEKLFF
DNA: TGTGCCAGCAGTTTTGGGGCTGGGGGGAATGAAAAACTGTTTTTT
V: TRBV12-3/TRBV12-4
D: NA
J: TRBJ1-4
size: NA

CDR3: CASSLGGQGGPGELFF
DNA: TGTGCCAGCAGTTTAGGAGGACAGGGAGGTCCCGGGGAGCTGTTTTTT
V: TRBV28
D: TRBD1
J: TRBJ2-2
size: NA

CDR3: CASSLAVGEQFF
DNA: TGTGCCAGCAGTTTAGCGGTGGGTGAGCAGTTCTTC
V: TRBV12-3/TRBV12-4
D: NA
J: TRBJ2-1
size: many

CDR3: CASSLGGGQTGELFF
DNA: TGTGCCAGCAGCTTAGGGGGGGGGCAGACCGGGGAGCTGTTTTTT
V: TRBV7-2
D: NA
J: TRBJ2-2
size: few

CDR3: CATGDPLGIQYF
DNA: TGTGCCACCGGGGACCCTCTGGGCATTCAGTACTTC
V: TRBV24-1
D: NA
J: TRBJ2-4
size: many

CDR3: CASSPPNSGVGEQYF
DNA: TGTGCCAGCTCACCACCAAACTCCGGGGTGGGCGAGCAGTACTTC
V: TRBV18
D: NA
J: TRBJ2-7
size: many

CDR3: CASTRTLQGQTGELFF
DNA: TGCGCCAGCACCCGGACCCTGCAGGGTCAAACCGGGGAGCTGTTTTTT
V: TRBV5-1
D: NA
J: TRBJ2-2
size: few

CDR3: CASPGGRAIQETQYF
DNA: TGTGCCAGTCCCGGTGGCAGGGCTATCCAAGAGACCCAGTACTTC
V: TRBV27
D: NA
J: TRBJ2-5
size: few

CDR3: CATSSLRAGGYTF
DNA: TGTGCCACCAGCTCCCTCCGCGCGGGTGGCTACACCTTC
V: TRBV15
D: NA
J: TRBJ1-2
size: few

CDR3: CASSLSGVSETQYF
DNA: TGTGCCAGCAGCTTAAGCGGGGTTTCAGAGACCCAGTACTTC
V: TRBV7-9
D: TRBD2
J: TRBJ2-5
size: few

CDR3: CASSLAGLEGDIQYF
DNA: TGTGCCAGCAGCTTAGCGGGACTAGAGGGAGACATTCAGTACTTC
V: TRBV7-8
D: TRBD2
J: TRBJ2-4
size: NA

CDR3: CASSLSLARNPFELKPYEQYF
DNA: TGTGCCAGCAGCTTATCTCTTGCGCGGAACCCATTTGAGCTGAAACCCTACGAGCAGTACTTC
V: TRBV11-2
D: NA
J: TRBJ2-7
size: NA

CDR3: CASKLRREMLGELFF
DNA: TGTGCCAGCAAGCTCAGGAGGGAAATGTTGGGGGAGCTGTTTTTT
V: TRBV7-8
D: NA
J: TRBJ2-2
size: NA

CDR3: CAISESILDSLKNIQYF
DNA: TGTGCCATCAGTGAGTCGATCCTCGACAGCCTCAAAAACATTCAGTACTTC
V: TRBV10-3
D: NA
J: TRBJ2-4
size: many

CDR3: CASSRGIQETQYF
DNA: TGTGCCAGCAGTAGGGGTATCCAAGAGACCCAGTACTTC
V: TRBV7-2
D: NA
J: TRBJ2-5
size: NA

CDR3: CASSPNGLAGKAGQFF
DNA: TGTGCCAGCAGCCCTAATGGACTAGCGGGAAAGGCGGGGCAGTTCTTC
V: TRBV7-2
D: TRBD2
J: TRBJ2-1
size: few